A selection of T cell receptor beta chains follows, all from one sample in a study of blood T cell dynamics during melanoma immunotherapy. Using immunoSEQ multiplex PCR, the repertoire was profiled, and TCRdb retains in-frame clones only, with some absent. The sample yields about 5,000 clones, around 90% seen once. The specimen was blood, collected from a patient treated with checkpoint blockade. These receptors were taken from a human donor with melanoma. The CDR3 runs from the conserved cysteine through the conserved F or W. The D gene is left open where the match is weak. Clone size is not always given. Where it is, it says once, few, many or a class for expanded clones.

clone_size	v_call	j_call	d_call	cdr3_aa	cdr3_nt
NA	TRBV25-1	TRBJ2-7	TRBD1	CASSPSNRGLYEQYF	TGTGCCAGCAGTCCATCGAACAGGGGTCTCTACGAGCAGTACTTC
NA	TRBV6-6	TRBJ1-1	NA	CASSQEGNTEAFF	TGTGCCAGCAGCCAGGAGGGGAACACTGAAGCTTTCTTT
NA	TRBV30	TRBJ1-4	NA	CAWSVLGKLFF	TGTGCCTGGAGTGTTTTAGGAAAACTGTTTTTT
NA	TRBV5-1	TRBJ1-6	NA	CASSLVLGPSSYNSPLHF	TGCGCCAGCAGCTTGGTGTTAGGGCCTAGCTCCTATAATTCACCCCTCCACTTT
NA	TRBV7-8	TRBJ2-3	NA	CASSLWLASTDTQYF	TGTGCCAGCAGCTTATGGCTAGCGAGCACAGATACGCAGTATTTT
NA	TRBV2	TRBJ1-3	TRBD1	CASKLAPGQPPSGNTIYF	TGTGCCAGCAAGTTGGCCCCGGGACAGCCCCCCTCTGGAAACACCATATATTTT
NA	TRBV9	TRBJ2-3	TRBD2	CASSVALAESTDTQYF	TGTGCCAGCAGCGTAGCACTAGCGGAAAGCACAGATACGCAGTATTTT
few	TRBV7-9	TRBJ2-2	TRBD2	CASSLGRTSGHTGELFF	TGTGCCAGCAGCTTAGGGAGGACTAGCGGACACACCGGGGAGCTGTTTTTT
NA	TRBV29-1	TRBJ2-7	TRBD1	CSGGTGGYEQYF	TGCAGCGGGGGGACAGGGGGCTACGAGCAGTACTTC
NA	TRBV9	TRBJ2-2	NA	CASSVSGSGELFF	TGTGCCAGCAGCGTCTCGGGGTCCGGGGAGCTGTTTTTT
NA	TRBV10-3	TRBJ2-3	TRBD1	CAISPGTGTSTDTQYF	TGTGCCATCAGCCCCGGGACAGGGACCTCCACAGATACGCAGTATTTT
NA	TRBV5-6	TRBJ2-1	TRBD2	CASSLGGGRASHLYNEQFF	TGTGCCAGCAGCTTGGGGGGCGGGAGGGCCTCCCACCTCTACAATGAGCAGTTCTTC
once	TRBV27	TRBJ1-6	TRBD1	CASTRDPGQGSPLHF	TGTGCCAGCACCCGAGACCCTGGACAGGGTTCACCCCTCCACTTT
NA	TRBV7-9	TRBJ1-4	NA	CASSLGQLTTEKLFF	TGTGCCAGCAGCTTAGGACAGCTCACGACGGAAAAACTGTTTTTT
NA	TRBV7-6	TRBJ2-7	NA	CASSSPSSAKDEQYF	TGTGCCAGCAGTTCTCCCTCCAGTGCCAAGGACGAGCAGTACTTC
NA	TRBV6-5	TRBJ1-2	TRBD1	CASRGTGNGYTF	TGTGCCAGCAGAGGGACAGGGAATGGCTACACCTTC
NA	TRBV30	TRBJ1-1	TRBD1	CAWGRQGFSTEAFF	TGTGCCTGGGGCAGACAGGGTTTTAGCACTGAAGCTTTCTTT
NA	TRBV7-8	TRBJ1-3	NA	CASSLAGYGSGNTIYF	TGTGCCAGCAGCTTAGCGGGGTACGGTTCTGGAAACACCATATATTTT
NA	TRBV29-1	TRBJ2-5	NA	CSVRGRRSQETQYF	TGCAGCGTTCGGGGGAGACGTAGTCAAGAGACCCAGTACTTC
NA	TRBV30	TRBJ1-2	TRBD1	CAWIGDSVYGYTF	TGTGCCTGGATAGGGGACAGCGTCTATGGCTACACCTTC
NA	TRBV14	TRBJ2-7	TRBD2	CASSRSGGHYEQYF	TGTGCCAGCAGCCGTAGCGGGGGACACTACGAGCAGTACTTC
NA	TRBV28	TRBJ1-2	TRBD1	CASSFLRDRAGYTF	TGTGCCAGCAGTTTCCTCCGGGACAGGGCTGGCTACACCTTC
NA	TRBV7-3	TRBJ2-1	TRBD2	CASSLSGGSSYNEQFF	TGTGCCAGCAGCTTAAGTGGCGGGAGCTCCTACAATGAGCAGTTCTTC
NA	TRBV6-6	TRBJ2-3	NA	CASSYSGDTQYF	TGTGCCAGCAGTTACTCGGGGGATACGCAGTATTTT
few	TRBV28	TRBJ1-4	NA	CASSLVPGGDEKLFF	TGTGCCAGCAGTTTGGTTCCCGGGGGTGACGAAAAACTGTTTTTT
NA	TRBV4-3	TRBJ1-1	NA	CASSQDWGRNTEAFF	TGCGCCAGCAGCCAAGATTGGGGCAGGAACACTGAAGCTTTCTTT
NA	TRBV7-9	TRBJ2-3	NA	CASSPSRDPDTQYF	TGTGCCAGCAGCCCTAGCCGGGACCCCGATACGCAGTATTTT
NA	TRBV19	TRBJ1-2	NA	CASSSLGGAGNDYTF	TGTGCCAGTAGTTCGCTCGGAGGGGCAGGGAACGACTACACCTTC
NA	TRBV2	TRBJ1-5	NA	CASSGRETLWIAQPQHF	TGTGCCAGCAGTGGCAGGGAGACCCTCTGGATCGCTCAGCCCCAGCATTTT
NA	TRBV11-2	TRBJ2-7	NA	CASSRTGLGEQYF	TGTGCCAGCAGCCGAACAGGGTTAGGGGAGCAGTACTTC
once	TRBV9	TRBJ2-3	TRBD2	CASNLAGVLTDTQYF	TGTGCCAGCAACTTGGCGGGAGTCCTAACAGATACGCAGTATTTT